Below are 4 T cell receptor beta chains sequenced from a single sample in a study of early T cells in non-severe SARS-CoV-2 infection. TCRdb re-called the 5' RACE reads through MiXCR, storing one row per CDR3 protein. Among around 86,000 distinct CDR3 sequences, roughly 15% were seen once, and the ten largest hold approximately 0.54%. Sequenced sample: whole blood. All receptors derive from an adult who was a healthcare worker with PCR-confirmed SARS-CoV-2 infection or an uninfected control (not recorded which).

The chain carries TRBV3-1 and TRBJ2-3, with D maybe TRBD1 (6 bases). V lost 4 bases to trimming and J lost 0 bases, with 17 bases between them. The CDR3 runs 17 residues. Germline CDR1 and CDR2: LGHDT and YNNKEL (reference sequence). CDR3 in DNA: TGTGCCAGCAGCCCATCGCTAGGGACACCTAGCACAGATACGCAGTATTTT. Protein sequence: CASSPSLGTPSTDTQYF.

The genes are TRBV5-1 and TRBJ2-3; D call uncertain. Looked up from germline, CDR1 is SGHRS and CDR2 is YFSETQ. There are 14 residues in the CDR3. The V end lost 4 bases, the J end lost 0 bases, and 9 bases lay between the germline ends. This chain's CDR3 is CASSRPTSTDTQYF. The CDR3 DNA sequence: TGCGCCAGCAGCCGTCCCACAAGCACAGATACGCAGTATTTT.

The V gene is TRBV5-8, the J gene TRBJ2-5; no definite D call. Germline CDR1 is SGHTS and CDR2 is YDEGEE. The CDR3 sequence is 13 residues long. Trimming shortened V by 4 bases and J by 0 bases, and 7 bases separated the two germline ends. CDR3 DNA: TGTGCCAGCAGCAAAAGCTACCAAGAGACCCAGTACTTC. It yields the protein CASSKSYQETQYF.

Points on this clonotype: A much larger clone differs from this one at a single base, so this may be a read error. The chain is built from TRBV4-1 and TRBJ1-2, with D uncertain. Germline CDR1 is MGHRA and CDR2 is YSYEKL. This CDR3 region has 15 residues. The CDR3 nucleotides read TGCGCCAGCAGCCAAGCTATTGGGGTTAACTATGGCTGCACCTTC. Encoded protein: CASSQAIGVNYGCTF.